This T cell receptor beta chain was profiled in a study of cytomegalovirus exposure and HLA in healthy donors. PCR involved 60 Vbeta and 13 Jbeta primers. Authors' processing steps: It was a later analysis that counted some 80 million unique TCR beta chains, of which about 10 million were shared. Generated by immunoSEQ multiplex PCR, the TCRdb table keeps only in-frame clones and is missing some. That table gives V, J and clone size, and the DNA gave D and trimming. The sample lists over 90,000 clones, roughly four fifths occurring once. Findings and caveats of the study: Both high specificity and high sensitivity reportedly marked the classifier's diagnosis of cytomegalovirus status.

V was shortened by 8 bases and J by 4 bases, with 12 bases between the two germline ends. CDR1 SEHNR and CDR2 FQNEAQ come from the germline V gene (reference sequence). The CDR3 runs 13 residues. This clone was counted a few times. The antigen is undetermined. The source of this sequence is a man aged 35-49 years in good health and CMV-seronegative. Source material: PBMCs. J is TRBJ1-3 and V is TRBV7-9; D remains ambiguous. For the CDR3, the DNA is TGTGCCAGCCTTCAAGCGGGGGGAAACACCATATATTTT. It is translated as CASLQAGGNTIYF.